The clone carrying this TCR beta chain was observed at least ten times. A J-beta primer mix and a sample-barcoded 5' primer were used in a second PCR of about 7 to 12 cycles. Every single cDNA molecule received a tag from a template-switch adaptor with 12 random nucleotides. TCRdb reprocessed the 5' RACE reads with MiXCR, giving one entry per CDR3 protein. The sample lists about 700,000 distinct CDR3 sequences, roughly 32% occurring once. This record belongs to a study of blood T cells in healthy people across ages. The study drew donors from healthy Caucasian individuals in Russia aged about 6 to 90. Peripheral blood from each donor was collected in a volume of approximately 10 milliliters. V was pared by 4 bases and J by 9 bases, with 2 bases of the junction left unmatched. The germline V gene has CDR1 LGHNA and CDR2 YSLEER. This CDR3 is built from 12 residues.

The sequenced sample was blood. The chain recombines TRBV4-3 with TRBJ2-1, with 8 bases matching TRBD2. The TCR sequence derives from a woman older than 75 in good health. The CDR3 DNA reads TGCGCCAGCAGCCCCAGCGGGGGTGAGCAGTTCTTC. This translates into CASSPSGGEQFF.